The T cell receptor (beta chain) described here comes from a study of CD8 T cells in ankylosing spondylitis. The study, taken as a whole, reports: In the blood and synovial fluid of reactive arthritis, some motif variants had been previously reported. For ankylosing spondylitis blood, a TCR beta motif of under 10 highly homologous variants appeared characteristic.

CDR3 length equals 14 residues. With 4 bases removed from V and 6 bases from J, the gap between germline ends came to 16 bases. Germline values: CDR1 SGHRS, CDR2 YFSETQ. This clonotype was found once. Its antigen is still unknown. Using quantitative 5'-RACE with molecular barcodes, the authors made TCR beta libraries. Using its own MiXCR run on the 5' RACE reads, TCRdb lists one record per CDR3 protein. In the table there are about 480,000 distinct CDR3 sequences, roughly 17% of which are singletons. The source of this sequence is a male donor with ankylosing spondylitis. Sequenced material: blood, either unsorted or a sorted T cell fraction (not recorded which). V and J are TRBV5-1 and TRBJ1-2; D gene unclear. The DNA for the CDR3 is TGCGCCAGCAGCGGGTTGGGTCCTGGGGATGGCTACACCTTC. Its translation: CASSGLGPGDGYTF. The full variable domain, with the rest looked up from reference TRBV5-1 and TRBJ1-2, is KAGVTQTPRYLIKTRGQQVTLSCSPISGHRSVSWYQQTPGQGLQFLFEYFSETQRNKGNFPGRFSGRQFSNSRSEMNVSTLELGDSALYLCASSGLGPGDGYTFGSGTRLTVV.